One sample yielded the 30 T cell receptor beta chains listed below, sequenced in a study of CD8+ T cells in alopecia areata. cDNA serving as the sequencing template came from extracted, reverse transcribed RNA. Clones were read by immunoSEQ multiplex PCR, and TCRdb kept only the in-frame ones, dropping some. The sample lists around 140,000 clones; approximately 49% were seen once. Material: CD8+ T cells sorted from blood, obtained at week 0. The receptors stem from a human donor with alopecia areata.

The V call is TRBV19, the J call TRBJ2-1, with D possibly being TRBD2 (6 bases). V lost 4 bases and J 2 bases, leaving 12 bases between the germline ends. The CDR3 is made up of 15 amino acids. Looked up from germline, CDR1 is LNHDA and CDR2 is SQIVND (reference sequence). CDR3 sequence reads: CASSSGGSAYNEQFF. CDR3 nucleotides: TGTGCCAGTAGTAGTGGGGGGTCAGCCTACAATGAGCAGTTCTTC.

The chain combines TRBV7-8 with TRBJ1-1, with a weak D call TRBD1 (5 bases). Trimming pared 5 bases from V and 8 bases from J, leaving 15 bases between. The length of the CDR3 is 13 residues. The germline V gene has CDR1 SGHVS and CDR2 FQNEAQ. DNA of the CDR3: TGTGCCAGCAGCGAGCTGGGGGTGACAGAAGCTTTCTTT. As protein: CASSELGVTEAFF.

V and J are TRBV7-6 and TRBJ2-7; no firm D call. The germline V gene has CDR1 SGHVS and CDR2 FNYEAQ. Trimming took 0 bases from V and 4 from J, leaving 7 bases between them. The CDR3 loop spans 13 amino acids. The chain's CDR3 is CASSLAPRYEQYF. In DNA form, the CDR3 reads TGTGCCAGCAGCTTAGCCCCAAGGTACGAGCAGTACTTC.

This chain joins TRBV29-1 and TRBJ1-1; D may be TRBD1 (5 bases). CDR1 is SQVTM, CDR2 ANQGSEA, per germline. V was clipped by 6 bases and J by 4 bases, with 18 bases between them. The CDR3 is 14 amino acids. CDR3 DNA: TGCAGCGTCCCGGACACCCGTCTCGGCACTGAAGCTTTCTTT. Its translation: CSVPDTRLGTEAFF. The complete variable domain, with remaining parts taken from reference TRBV29-1 and TRBJ1-1, reads SAVISQKPSRDICQRGTSLTIQCQVDSQVTMMFWYRQQPGQSLTLIATANQGSEATYESGFVIDKFPISRPNLTFSTLTVSNMSPEDSSIYLCSVPDTRLGTEAFFGQGTRLTVV.

The CDR3 loop is CSVEEHTDTQYF. CDR3 coding DNA: TGCAGCGTTGAGGAGCACACAGATACGCAGTATTTT. V gene TRBV29-1 combines with J gene TRBJ2-3, with D unresolved. CDR3 length: 12 amino acids. In germline, CDR1 is SQVTM, CDR2 ANQGSEA. V lost 3 bases to trimming and J lost 2 bases, with 6 bases between them.

The chain uses TRBV13 and TRBJ2-7; D ambiguous. Trimming took off 1 base at V and 7 bases at J, with 8 bases between the two ends. The CDR3 is 12 residues long. CDR1 and CDR2 (germline): PRHDT, FYEKMQ (reference sequence). This chain's CDR3 is CASSLALVEQYF. The CDR3 DNA is TGTGCCAGCAGCTTAGCCCTTGTAGAGCAGTACTTC.

CDR3 amino acids: CASSLPRYENIQYF. The CDR3 DNA reads as TGTGCCAGCAGCTTGCCGCGGTATGAAAACATTCAGTACTTC. The J gene is TRBJ2-4, the V gene TRBV5-6; D is unresolved. Deletions cut 1 base from V and 5 bases from J, with 10 bases between. The CDR3 is made up of 14 amino acids. Germline V gives CDR1 SGHDT, CDR2 YYEEEE.

Only a few counts were recorded for this clone. The V call is TRBV28, the J call TRBJ2-5; D gene uncertain. The CDR3 is 12 residues long. Germline CDR1 and CDR2: MDHEN and SYDVKM. The V gene lost 5 bases and the J gene lost 2 bases, with 6 bases spanning the gap. The CDR3 here is CASSNTQETQYF. The CDR3, as DNA: TGTGCCAGCAGTAATACGCAAGAGACCCAGTACTTC.

The V gene is TRBV7-9, the J gene TRBJ1-2, with D possibly TRBD1 on 6 matching bases. Trimming took off 1 base at V and 6 bases at J, with 18 bases between the two ends. The CDR3 extends over 16 amino acids. Per the germline V gene, CDR1 is SEHNR and CDR2 is FQNEAQ (reference sequence). The CDR3 DNA reads as TGTGCCAGCAGCTTAGGCGGGGACACCCGGGGAGATGGCTACACCTTC. Amino acid sequence: CASSLGGDTRGDGYTF.

CDR3 loop: CASFGQGADTEAFF. In DNA form, the CDR3 reads TGTGCCAGCTTCGGACAGGGGGCGGACACTGAAGCTTTCTTT. The chain carries TRBV5-4 and TRBJ1-1; 11 nucleotides match TRBD1. Germline lookup yields CDR1 SGHNT and CDR2 YYREEE (reference sequence). CDR3 length: 14 residues. Trimming cost V 7 bases and J 3 bases; bases outside gene matches: 5.

The gene calls are TRBV10-3 and TRBJ2-3; TRBD1 agrees at 8 bases. With V trimmed by 6 bases and J by 2 bases, 10 bases remained unmatched. CDR3 length: 16 residues. Per germline, CDR1 ENHRY and CDR2 SYGVKD. Here the CDR3 DNA reads TGTGCCATCAGCCCTGGGACAGGTGGGGCCACAGATACGCAGTATTTT. Translating it yields CAISPGTGGATDTQYF.

The chain uses TRBV13 and TRBJ1-1; TRBD1 might be the D (6 bases). The ends were cut back, 0 bases at V and 0 bases at J, with 8 bases in the middle. The CDR3 is made up of 15 amino acids. The V gene's germline CDR1 is PRHDT and CDR2 FYEKMQ (reference sequence). The CDR3 DNA is TGTGCCAGCAGCTTAGGGACAGGCCTGAACACTGAAGCTTTCTTT. Amino acid sequence: CASSLGTGLNTEAFF.

The J gene is TRBJ2-1, the V gene TRBV9; D remains ambiguous. The germline V gene encodes CDR1 SGDLS and CDR2 YYNGEE. The CDR3 extends over 11 amino acids. The V end lost 0 bases, the J end lost 9 bases, and 4 bases lay between the germline ends. The CDR3 here is CASSVGSEQFF. In nucleotides, the CDR3 is TGTGCCAGCAGCGTAGGATCTGAGCAGTTCTTC.

This sequence joins TRBV29-1 and TRBJ2-1; 13 bases line up with TRBD2. Trimming removed 7 bases from V and 8 bases from J; junction bases left unmatched: 5. CDR1 and CDR2 from the germline V gene are SQVTM and ANQGSEA. The CDR3 contains 13 residues. The CDR3 DNA sequence: TGCAGCGCAGGACTAGCGGGGGTTTATGAGCAGTTCTTC. Protein sequence: CSAGLAGVYEQFF.

This chain links TRBV5-4 with TRBJ1-2; 10 bases are shared with TRBD1. Trimming cost V 3 bases and J 4 bases; bases outside gene matches: 3. The germline CDR1 and CDR2 sequences are SGHNT and YYREEE (reference sequence). The CDR3 consists of 14 residues. The CDR3 region is CASSSRDRGYGYTF. The CDR3 coding sequence is TGTGCCAGCAGCTCGAGGGACAGGGGCTATGGCTACACCTTC.

This rearrangement joins TRBV19 to TRBJ2-2; the D is unclear. Per the germline V gene, CDR1 is LNHDA and CDR2 is SQIVND (reference sequence). Trimming removed 3 bases at V and 5 bases at J, with 7 bases between. The CDR3 length is 13 residues. The CDR3 coding sequence is TGTGCCAGTAGTATTCTGGTGACCGGGGAGCTGTTTTTT. This encodes CASSILVTGELFF.

This chain connects TRBV29-1 to TRBJ2-3; D is unclear. Germline V gives CDR1 SQVTM, CDR2 ANQGSEA. There are 10 residues in the CDR3. Between the trimmed V and J ends, which lost 5 bases and 6 bases, there was a span of 6 bases. The CDR3 DNA reads as TGCAGCGTTCTCGAGGATACGCAGTATTTT. Encoded protein: CSVLEDTQYF.

The table lists this clone with a few counts. The rearrangement uses TRBV6-6 and TRBJ1-1, with D unclear. This CDR3 has 11 residues. V was trimmed by 7 bases and J by 2 bases, leaving 5 bases between them. CDR1 is MNHNY, CDR2 SVGAGI, per germline (reference sequence). The CDR3 bases are TGTGCCAGCATTATCAACACTGAAGCTTTCTTT. This codes for CASIINTEAFF.

The chain is built from TRBV27 and TRBJ1-1; TRBD1 matches at 7 bases. Per the germline V gene, CDR1 is MNHEY and CDR2 is SMNVEV (reference sequence). This CDR3 comprises 15 residues. The junction had 11 bases not matched to a gene; V was cut back by 5 bases and J by 5 bases. This CDR3 reads CASSPQGGRGTEAFF. Written as DNA, the CDR3 is TGTGCCAGCAGTCCGCAGGGGGGACGTGGAACTGAAGCTTTCTTT.

A few counts support this clone. The chain carries TRBV21-1 and TRBJ2-5; TRBD1, the D gene given by the table, was not confirmed from the DNA. TRBV21-1 is shown as a pseudogene. The CDR3 length is 17 residues. CDR3 bases: TGTGCCAGCAGCAAAGCGTACCGGGACAGGGCCCAAGAGACCCAGTACTTC. Translated: CASSKAYRDRAQETQYF.

The chain couples TRBV5-6 to TRBJ2-5; 9 positions agree with TRBD1. This CDR3 has 15 amino acids. CDR1 is SGHDT and CDR2 is YYEEEE in the germline V gene. The J segment lost 7 bases and the V segment lost 0 bases, leaving 7 bases of the junction unmatched. CDR3 amino acids: CASSLDRGQEGTQYF. Here the CDR3 DNA reads TGTGCCAGCAGCTTGGACAGGGGGCAGGAAGGGACCCAGTACTTC.

This rearrangement joins TRBV5-6 to TRBJ1-5; D is possibly TRBD1 (5 bases). The CDR3 runs to 17 residues. V was shortened by 4 bases and J by 0 bases, with 17 bases between the two germline ends. Looked up from germline, CDR1 is SGHDT and CDR2 is YYEEEE. The CDR3 nucleotides are TGTGCCAGCAGCCATCGGGGGAGCAGATATAGCAATCAGCCCCAGCATTTT. Translating gives CASSHRGSRYSNQPQHF.

The chain is built from TRBV13 and TRBJ2-5; D is undetermined. This CDR3 is built from 13 residues. Germline V gives CDR1 PRHDT, CDR2 FYEKMQ (reference sequence). V lost 3 bases to trimming and J lost 5 bases, with 10 bases between them. For the CDR3, the DNA is TGTGCCAGCAGCTTTGCCGAGGAGGAGACCCAGTACTTC. Translation gives CASSFAEEETQYF.

A few counts support this clone. The chain uses TRBV9 and TRBJ2-5; the D gene could be TRBD1 or TRBD2 (5 bases each). The CDR3 covers 15 residues. Between the trimmed V and J ends, which lost 0 bases and 5 bases, there was a span of 14 bases. Germline values: CDR1 SGDLS, CDR2 YYNGEE. The DNA for the CDR3 is TGTGCCAGCAGCGTAGTGGGGACGGAGAGGGAGACCCAGTACTTC. It yields the protein CASSVVGTERETQYF.

This clone appeared a few times. The V call is TRBV6-6, the J call TRBJ1-1; 7 bases are shared with TRBD1. With 5 bases clipped from V and 0 bases from J, the junction kept 6 bases outside the gene matches. This CDR3 region has 15 residues. In germline, CDR1 is MNHNY, CDR2 SVGAGI (reference sequence). CDR3 coding DNA: TGTGCCAGCAGTATCGCAGGGGGTATGAACACTGAAGCTTTCTTT. It encodes CASSIAGGMNTEAFF.

The CDR3 is CASSWAGGLTDTQYF. In DNA form, the CDR3 reads TGTGCCAGCAGTTGGGCAGGGGGCTTGACAGATACGCAGTATTTT. The chain carries TRBV27 and TRBJ2-3; 8 bases line up with TRBD1. This CDR3 comprises 15 residues. The J segment lost 3 bases and the V segment lost 4 bases, leaving 6 bases of the junction unmatched. Germline-derived CDR1 and CDR2 are MNHEY and SMNVEV (reference sequence).

This chain links TRBV5-1 with TRBJ2-7, with D maybe TRBD1 (5 bases). Germline-derived CDR1 and CDR2 are SGHRS and YFSETQ. The CDR3 loop spans 15 amino acids. V was trimmed by 2 bases and J by 3 bases, leaving 15 bases between them. CDR3 nucleotides: TGCGCCAGCAGCTTCGACAGCGCAACTTTCTACGAGCAGTACTTC. This sequence encodes CASSFDSATFYEQYF.

This clone came up a few times. The chain joins TRBV29-1 to TRBJ1-3; D is possibly TRBD1 (6 bases). Germline-derived CDR1 and CDR2 are SQVTM and ANQGSEA. This CDR3 is 18 amino acids long. Trimming pared 0 bases from V and 2 bases from J, leaving 20 bases between. CDR3 residues: CSVEEHGDTGGAGNTIYF. The CDR3 DNA sequence: TGCAGCGTTGAAGAACATGGGGACACGGGGGGCGCTGGAAACACCATATATTTT.

V and J are TRBV5-6 and TRBJ2-7; D is ambiguous. Germline lookup yields CDR1 SGHDT and CDR2 YYEEEE. The V end lost 4 bases, the J end lost 6 bases, and 8 bases lay between the germline ends. The CDR3 extends over 11 amino acids. The CDR3 region is CASSATAEQYF. The CDR3 DNA sequence: TGTGCCAGCAGCGCAACCGCCGAGCAGTACTTC. Looking up the rest from reference TRBV5-6 and TRBJ2-7 gives the full variable domain: DAGVTQSPTHLIKTRGQQVTLRCSPKSGHDTVSWYQQALGQGPQFIFQYYEEEERQRGNFPDRFSGHQFPNYSSELNVNALLLGDSALYLCASSATAEQYFGPGTRLTVT.

In its sample, this clone was seen once. The rearrangement joins TRBV2 to TRBJ2-7; TRBD2 is a possible D gene (6 bases). Trimming took off 5 bases at V and 0 bases at J, with 14 bases between the two ends. In germline, CDR1 is SNHLY, CDR2 FYNNEI. This CDR3 is built from 15 residues. CDR3 in amino acids: CASSLVGGSSYEQYF. The CDR3 DNA reads as TGTGCCAGCAGTTTAGTGGGGGGTTCCTCCTACGAGCAGTACTTC.